A selection of T cell receptor beta chains follows, all from one sample in a study of cytomegalovirus exposure and HLA in healthy donors. Libraries were prepared by immunoSEQ multiplex PCR; TCRdb keeps only in-frame clonotypes and omits some of them. There are 160,000 or so clones in the sample; around 85% occur only once, and more than 4% lies in the top ten. The sample comprised PBMCs. The receptors were gathered from a man aged 35 to 55 in good health and CMV-seronegative. Each CDR3 is given with its conserved first and last residue. Each record gives: CDR3 DNA, CDR3 protein, J gene, D gene, V gene, clone size, CDR3 length. A D gene is named only where the DNA matches it firmly. Not every row has a clone size; where given, it reads once, few, many or a size class.

DNA: TGTGCCAGTAGTGCCGACAGGGGCCCCGGTGGACTCTCTGGAAACACCATATATTTT; CDR3: CASSADRGPGGLSGNTIYF; J: TRBJ1-3; D: TRBD1; V: TRBV19; size: .; length: 19
DNA: TGTGCCTGGAGTGTGAACAGGGGCTATGGCTACACCTTC; CDR3: CAWSVNRGYGYTF; J: TRBJ1-2; D: TRBD1; V: TRBV30; size: .; length: 13
DNA: TGTGCCAGCAGCTTAGATCTGCAGGGCTCCTACGAGCAGTACTTC; CDR3: CASSLDLQGSYEQYF; J: TRBJ2-7; D: .; V: TRBV11-2; size: .; length: 15
DNA: TGCGCCAGCAGCCAACATGACAGGGTCTCCTACGAGCAGTACTTC; CDR3: CASSQHDRVSYEQYF; J: TRBJ2-7; D: TRBD1; V: TRBV4-1; size: .; length: 15
DNA: TGTGCCAGCAGCCCGGACAGGGGGCGTAAGTATGGCTACACCTTC; CDR3: CASSPDRGRKYGYTF; J: TRBJ1-2; D: TRBD1; V: TRBV14; size: .; length: 15
DNA: TGTGCCAGCTCACCGATTGGACAGGATCGATACGAGCAGTACTTC; CDR3: CASSPIGQDRYEQYF; J: TRBJ2-7; D: TRBD1; V: TRBV18; size: .; length: 15
DNA: TGTGCCAGCAGTTTCTTAGCCGGGGGGGCTAACTATGGCTACACCTTC; CDR3: CASSFLAGGANYGYTF; J: TRBJ1-2; D: .; V: TRBV27; size: .; length: 16
DNA: TGCGCCAGCAGCCAATCGGACAGGGTAGGAGGCACTGAAGCTTTCTTT; CDR3: CASSQSDRVGGTEAFF; J: TRBJ1-1; D: TRBD1; V: TRBV4-3; size: few; length: 16
DNA: TGTGCCAGCAGCGATACCGGGACAGGGATCTATAATTCACCCCTCCACTTT; CDR3: CASSDTGTGIYNSPLHF; J: TRBJ1-6; D: TRBD1; V: TRBV27; size: .; length: 17
DNA: TGTGCCATCAGTGAGTCGGAGGCAGGGGAGTTCTTC; CDR3: CAISESEAGEFF; J: TRBJ2-1; D: .; V: TRBV10-3; size: .; length: 12
DNA: TGCGCCAGCAGCCAGAGAACAGGGGCGAACACCGGGGAGCTGTTTTTT; CDR3: CASSQRTGANTGELFF; J: TRBJ2-2; D: TRBD1; V: TRBV4-1; size: .; length: 16
DNA: TGTGCCAGCAGCAAAGGGTACCGGGGTCAGCCCCAGCATTTT; CDR3: CASSKGYRGQPQHF; J: TRBJ1-5; D: .; V: TRBV21-1; size: .; length: 14
DNA: TGTGCCAGCAGCCAGACCTCTTGGAGCTGGGGCTACACCTTC; CDR3: CASSQTSWSWGYTF; J: TRBJ1-2; D: .; V: TRBV28; size: .; length: 14
DNA: TGCGCCAGCAGCCAAGCTACAGGGAAGAACATTCAGTACTTC; CDR3: CASSQATGKNIQYF; J: TRBJ2-4; D: .; V: TRBV4-1; size: .; length: 14
DNA: TGTGCCACCAGCTCCGGGGGCGGGGGGGCCATCAATGAGCAGTTCTTC; CDR3: CATSSGGGGAINEQFF; J: TRBJ2-1; D: TRBD2; V: TRBV15; size: .; length: 16
DNA: TGTGCCAGCAGCCCAGGGGGGTCCTACGAGCAGTACTTC; CDR3: CASSPGGSYEQYF; J: TRBJ2-7; D: .; V: TRBV7-9; size: .; length: 13
DNA: TGTGCCAGTAGTATACAGGGGGCCGAAGCTTTCTTT; CDR3: CASSIQGAEAFF; J: TRBJ1-1; D: TRBD1; V: TRBV19; size: .; length: 12
DNA: TGTGCCAGTAGTATTCCCGGGACAGGGTACTATGGCTACACCTTC; CDR3: CASSIPGTGYYGYTF; J: TRBJ1-2; D: TRBD1; V: TRBV19; size: .; length: 15